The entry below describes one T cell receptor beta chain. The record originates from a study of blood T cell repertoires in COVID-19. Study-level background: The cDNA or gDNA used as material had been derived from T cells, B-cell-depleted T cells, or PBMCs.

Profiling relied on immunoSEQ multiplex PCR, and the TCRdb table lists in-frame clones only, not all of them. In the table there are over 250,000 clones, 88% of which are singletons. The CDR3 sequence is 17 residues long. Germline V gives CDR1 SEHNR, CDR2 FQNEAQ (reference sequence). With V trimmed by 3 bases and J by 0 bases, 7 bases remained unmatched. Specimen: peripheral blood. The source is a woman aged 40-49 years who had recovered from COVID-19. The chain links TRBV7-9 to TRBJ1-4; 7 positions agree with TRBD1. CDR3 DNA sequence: TGTGCCAGCAGCTTGCGGACAGGCGCCGCAACTAATGAAAAACTGTTTTTT. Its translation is CASSLRTGAATNEKLFF.